This TCR beta chain was retrieved from a study of CD8+CD57+ T cells in acquired aplastic anemia. Germline V gene data show CDR1 as SEHNR and CDR2 as FQNEAQ (reference sequence). The CDR3 length is 14 residues. V lost 2 bases and J 6 bases, leaving 11 bases between the germline ends. Template material for TCR beta VDJ and CDR3 profiling consisted of genomic DNA. Each CDR3 protein gets one entry after TCRdb re-called the reads with MiXCR. Found here are some 150,000 distinct CDR3 sequences, 52% of them singletons; the top ten hold 9.5% to 15%. Before being chosen for sequencing, patients had shown CD8+CD57+ cell expansion by flow cytometry.

The V and J genes are TRBV7-9 and TRBJ1-5; possible D gene TRBD1, 5 bases. This TCR was sampled from a human donor with aplastic anemia. Specimen: sorted CD4+, CD8+, or CD8+CD57+ T cells (not recorded which) from PBMCs. CDR3 residues: CASSLPGNGQPQHF. The CDR3 bases are TGTGCCAGCAGCTTACCAGGGAACGGTCAGCCCCAGCATTTT.